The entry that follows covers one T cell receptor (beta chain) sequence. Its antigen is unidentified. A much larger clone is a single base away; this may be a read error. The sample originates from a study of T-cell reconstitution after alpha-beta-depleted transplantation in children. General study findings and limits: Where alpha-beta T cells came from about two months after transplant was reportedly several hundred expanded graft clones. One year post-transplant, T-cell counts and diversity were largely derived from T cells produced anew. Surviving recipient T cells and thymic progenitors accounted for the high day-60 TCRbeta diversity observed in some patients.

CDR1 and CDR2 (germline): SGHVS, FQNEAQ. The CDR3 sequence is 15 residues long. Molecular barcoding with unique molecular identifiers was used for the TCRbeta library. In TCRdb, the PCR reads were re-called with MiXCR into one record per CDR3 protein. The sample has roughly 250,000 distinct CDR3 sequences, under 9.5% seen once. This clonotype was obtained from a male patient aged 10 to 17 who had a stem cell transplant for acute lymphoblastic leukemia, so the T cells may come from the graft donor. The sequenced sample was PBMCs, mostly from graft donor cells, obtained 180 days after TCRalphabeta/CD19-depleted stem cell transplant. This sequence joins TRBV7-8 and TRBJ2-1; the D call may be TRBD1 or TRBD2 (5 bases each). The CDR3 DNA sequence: TGTGCCAGCAGCCCCCGGGGCCCCTCCTACAATGACCAGTTCTTC. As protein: CASSPRGPSYNDQFF.